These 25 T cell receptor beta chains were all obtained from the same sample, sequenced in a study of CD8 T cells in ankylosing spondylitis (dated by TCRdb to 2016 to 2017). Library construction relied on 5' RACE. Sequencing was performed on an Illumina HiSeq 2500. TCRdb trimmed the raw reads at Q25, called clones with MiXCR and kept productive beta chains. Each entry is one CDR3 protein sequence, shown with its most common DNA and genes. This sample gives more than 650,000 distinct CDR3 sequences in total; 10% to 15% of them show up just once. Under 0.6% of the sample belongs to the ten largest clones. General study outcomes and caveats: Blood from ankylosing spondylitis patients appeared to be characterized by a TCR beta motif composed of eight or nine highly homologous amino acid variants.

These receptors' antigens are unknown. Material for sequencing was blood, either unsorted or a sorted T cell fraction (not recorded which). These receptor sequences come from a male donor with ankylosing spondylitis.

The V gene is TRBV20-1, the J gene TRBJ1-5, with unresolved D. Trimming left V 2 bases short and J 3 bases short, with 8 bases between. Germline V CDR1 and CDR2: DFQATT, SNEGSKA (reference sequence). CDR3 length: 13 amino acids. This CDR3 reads CSARREFNQPQHF. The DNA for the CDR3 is TGCAGTGCTAGAAGGGAGTTCAATCAGCCCCAGCATTTT.

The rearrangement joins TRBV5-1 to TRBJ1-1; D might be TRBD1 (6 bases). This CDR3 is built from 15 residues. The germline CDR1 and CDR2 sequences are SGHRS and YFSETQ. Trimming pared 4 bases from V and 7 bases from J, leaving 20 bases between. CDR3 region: CASSQSPGGLGEAFF. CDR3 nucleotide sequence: TGCGCCAGCAGCCAAAGCCCCGGGGGGCTCGGTGAAGCTTTCTTT.

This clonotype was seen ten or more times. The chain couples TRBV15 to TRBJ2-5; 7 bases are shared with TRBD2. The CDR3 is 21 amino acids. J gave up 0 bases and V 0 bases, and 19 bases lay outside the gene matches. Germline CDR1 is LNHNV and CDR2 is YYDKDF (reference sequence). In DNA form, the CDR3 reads TGTGCCACCAGCAGAGATACAATAGGACGGGGACTACTTCGTTACCAAGAGACCCAGTACTTC. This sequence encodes CATSRDTIGRGLLRYQETQYF.

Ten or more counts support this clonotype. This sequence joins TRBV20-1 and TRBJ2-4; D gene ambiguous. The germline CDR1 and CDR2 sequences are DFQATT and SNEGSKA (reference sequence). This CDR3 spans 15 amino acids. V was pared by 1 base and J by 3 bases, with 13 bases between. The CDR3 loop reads CSARAPPVGKNIQYF. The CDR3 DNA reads TGCAGTGCTAGAGCTCCTCCGGTTGGCAAAAACATTCAGTACTTC.

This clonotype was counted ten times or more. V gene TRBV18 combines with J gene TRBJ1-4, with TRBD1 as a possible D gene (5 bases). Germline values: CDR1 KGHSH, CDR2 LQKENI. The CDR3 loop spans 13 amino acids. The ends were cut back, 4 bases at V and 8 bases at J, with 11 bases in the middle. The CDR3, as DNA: TGTGCCAGCTCACTCACGGGGGAGGAAAAACTGTTTTTT. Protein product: CASSLTGEEKLFF.

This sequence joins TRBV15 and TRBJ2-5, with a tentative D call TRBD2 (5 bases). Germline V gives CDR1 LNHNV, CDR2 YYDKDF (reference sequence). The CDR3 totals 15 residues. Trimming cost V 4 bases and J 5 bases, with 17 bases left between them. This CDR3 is CATSTRRGNMETQYF. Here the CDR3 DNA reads TGTGCCACCAGCACTAGACGGGGTAACATGGAGACCCAGTACTTC.

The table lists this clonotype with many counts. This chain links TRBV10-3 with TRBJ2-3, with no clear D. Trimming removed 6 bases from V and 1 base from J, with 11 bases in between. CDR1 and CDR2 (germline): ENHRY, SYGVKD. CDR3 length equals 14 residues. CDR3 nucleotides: TGTGCCATCAGGCCCTCTAGAGGCACAGATACGCAGTATTTT. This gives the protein CAIRPSRGTDTQYF.

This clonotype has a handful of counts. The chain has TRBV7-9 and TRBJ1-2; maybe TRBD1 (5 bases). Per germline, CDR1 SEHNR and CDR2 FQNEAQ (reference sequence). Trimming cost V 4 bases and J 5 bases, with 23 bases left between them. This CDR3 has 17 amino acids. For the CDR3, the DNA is TGTGCCAGCAGCTCGTTCCAGCCCGGGACGGTTGTATATGGCTACACCTTC. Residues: CASSSFQPGTVVYGYTF.

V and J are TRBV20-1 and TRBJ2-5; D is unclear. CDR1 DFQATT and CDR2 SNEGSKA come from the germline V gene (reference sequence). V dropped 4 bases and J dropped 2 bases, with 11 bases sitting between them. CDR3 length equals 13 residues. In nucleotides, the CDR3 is TGCAGTGCTACGGACGGATTACAAGAGACCCAGTACTTC. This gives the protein CSATDGLQETQYF.

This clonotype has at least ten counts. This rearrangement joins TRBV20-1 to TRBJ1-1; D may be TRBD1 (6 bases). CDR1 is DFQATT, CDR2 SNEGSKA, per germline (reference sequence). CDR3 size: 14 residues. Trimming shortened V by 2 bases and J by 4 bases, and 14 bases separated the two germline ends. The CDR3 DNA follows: TGCAGTGCTAGATCGGCGGGGGCTGGCACTGAAGCTTTCTTT. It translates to CSARSAGAGTEAFF.

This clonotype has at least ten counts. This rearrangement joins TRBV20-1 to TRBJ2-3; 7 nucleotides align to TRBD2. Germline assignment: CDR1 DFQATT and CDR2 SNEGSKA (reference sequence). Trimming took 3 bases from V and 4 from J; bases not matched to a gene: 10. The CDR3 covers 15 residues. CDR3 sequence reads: CSARRPSGYSDTQYF. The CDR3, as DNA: TGCAGTGCTAGGAGGCCTAGCGGTTATTCAGATACGCAGTATTTT.

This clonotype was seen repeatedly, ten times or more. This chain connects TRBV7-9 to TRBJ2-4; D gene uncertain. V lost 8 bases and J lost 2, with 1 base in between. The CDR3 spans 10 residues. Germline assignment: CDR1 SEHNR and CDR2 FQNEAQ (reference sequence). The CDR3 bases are TGTGCCAGCCCCAAAAACATTCAGTACTTC. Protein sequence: CASPKNIQYF.

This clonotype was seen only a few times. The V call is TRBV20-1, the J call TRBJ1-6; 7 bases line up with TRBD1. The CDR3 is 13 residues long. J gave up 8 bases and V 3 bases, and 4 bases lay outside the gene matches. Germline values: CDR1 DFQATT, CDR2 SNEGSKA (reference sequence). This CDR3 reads CSASRRGDSPLHF. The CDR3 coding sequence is TGCAGTGCTAGCCGCAGGGGGGATTCACCCCTCCACTTT.

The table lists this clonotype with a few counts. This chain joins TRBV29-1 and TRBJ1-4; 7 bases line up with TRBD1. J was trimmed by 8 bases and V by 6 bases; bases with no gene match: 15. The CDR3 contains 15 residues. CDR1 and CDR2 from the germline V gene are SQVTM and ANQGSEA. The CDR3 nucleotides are TGCAGCGTCTTGTCATACAGGGGCGGTGGGGAAAAACTGTTTTTT. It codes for CSVLSYRGGGEKLFF.

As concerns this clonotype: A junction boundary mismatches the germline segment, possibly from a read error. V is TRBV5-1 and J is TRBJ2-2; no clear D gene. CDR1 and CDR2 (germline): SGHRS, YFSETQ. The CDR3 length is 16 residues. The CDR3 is CASNLQLLGNTGELFF. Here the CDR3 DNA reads TGCGCCAGCAACTTGCAGTTGTTGGGGAACACCGGGGAGCTGTTTTTT.

The CDR3 DNA reads TGTGCCAGCAGCCCGTACCACAGAGATGGCTACACCTTC. It translates to CASSPYHRDGYTF. The chain joins TRBV7-2 to TRBJ1-2; unclear D gene. Germline-derived CDR1 and CDR2 are SGHTA and FQGNSA. This CDR3 comprises 13 residues. V lost 5 bases, J lost 6 bases, and 13 bases lay in between. The full variable domain, with the rest looked up from reference TRBV7-2 and TRBJ1-2, is GAGVSQSPSNKVTEKGKDVELRCDPISGHTALYWYRQSLGQGLEFLIYFQGNSAPDKSGLPSDRFSAERTGGSVSTLTIQRTQQEDSAVYLCASSPYHRDGYTFGSGTRLTVV.

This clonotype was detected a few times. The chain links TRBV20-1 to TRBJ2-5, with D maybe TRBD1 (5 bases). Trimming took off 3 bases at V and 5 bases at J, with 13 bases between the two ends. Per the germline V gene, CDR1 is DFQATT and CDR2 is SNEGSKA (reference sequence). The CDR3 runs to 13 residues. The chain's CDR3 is CSASQGPGETQYF. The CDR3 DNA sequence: TGCAGTGCTAGTCAAGGGCCAGGGGAGACCCAGTACTTC.

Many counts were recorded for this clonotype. CDR3 sequence reads: CASSLTGLSYGYTF. CDR3 coding DNA: TGCGCCAGCAGCTTGACAGGGTTGTCGTATGGCTACACCTTC. The chain couples TRBV5-1 to TRBJ1-2; D is perhaps TRBD1 (6 bases). V was clipped by 1 base and J by 5 bases, with 12 bases between them. This CDR3 contains 14 residues. Looked up from germline, CDR1 is SGHRS and CDR2 is YFSETQ.

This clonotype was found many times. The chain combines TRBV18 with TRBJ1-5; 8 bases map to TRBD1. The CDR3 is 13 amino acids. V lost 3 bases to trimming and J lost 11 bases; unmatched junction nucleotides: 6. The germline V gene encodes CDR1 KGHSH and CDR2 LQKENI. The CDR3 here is CASSPERQGTQHF. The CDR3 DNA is TGTGCCAGCTCACCCGAGAGACAGGGGACCCAGCATTTT.

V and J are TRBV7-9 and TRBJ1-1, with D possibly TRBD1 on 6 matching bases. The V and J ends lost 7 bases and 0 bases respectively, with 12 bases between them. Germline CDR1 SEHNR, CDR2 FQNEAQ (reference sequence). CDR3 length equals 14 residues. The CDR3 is CASNSGDMNTEAFF. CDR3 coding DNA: TGTGCCAGCAATTCCGGGGACATGAACACTGAAGCTTTCTTT. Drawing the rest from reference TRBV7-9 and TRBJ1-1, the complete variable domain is DTGVSQNPRHKITKRGQNVTFRCDPISEHNRLYWYRQTLGQGPEFLTYFQNEAQLEKSRLLSDRFSAERPKGSFSTLEIQRTEQGDSAMYLCASNSGDMNTEAFFGQGTRLTVV.

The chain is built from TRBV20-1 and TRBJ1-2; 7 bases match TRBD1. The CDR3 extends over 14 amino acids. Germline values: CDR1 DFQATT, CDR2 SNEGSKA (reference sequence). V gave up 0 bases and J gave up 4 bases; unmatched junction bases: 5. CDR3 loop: CSARDQTGTYGYTF. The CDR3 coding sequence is TGCAGTGCTAGAGATCAGACAGGGACCTATGGCTACACCTTC.

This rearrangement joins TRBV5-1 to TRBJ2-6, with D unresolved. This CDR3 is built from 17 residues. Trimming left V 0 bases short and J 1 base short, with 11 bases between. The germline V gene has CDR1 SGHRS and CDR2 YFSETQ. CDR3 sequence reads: CASSLVSEGSGANVLTF. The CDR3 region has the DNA TGCGCCAGCAGCTTGGTGTCAGAAGGATCTGGGGCCAACGTCCTGACTTTC.

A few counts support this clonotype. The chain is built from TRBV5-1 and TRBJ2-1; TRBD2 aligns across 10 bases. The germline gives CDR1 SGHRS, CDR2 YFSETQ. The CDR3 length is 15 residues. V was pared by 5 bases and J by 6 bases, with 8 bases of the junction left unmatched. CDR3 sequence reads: CASRPTLAGANEQFF. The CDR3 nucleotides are TGCGCCAGCAGACCTACCCTAGCGGGAGCCAATGAGCAGTTCTTC.

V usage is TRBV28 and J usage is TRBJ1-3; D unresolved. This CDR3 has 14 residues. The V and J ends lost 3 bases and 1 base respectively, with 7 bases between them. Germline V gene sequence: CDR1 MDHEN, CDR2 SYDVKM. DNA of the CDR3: TGTGCCAGCAGTTTTCATCAATCTGGAAACACCATATATTTT. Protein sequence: CASSFHQSGNTIYF.

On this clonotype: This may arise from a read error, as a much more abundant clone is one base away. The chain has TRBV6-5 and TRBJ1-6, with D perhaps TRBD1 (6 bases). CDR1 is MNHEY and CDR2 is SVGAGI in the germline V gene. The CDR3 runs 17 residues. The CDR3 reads CASCYYIRAGEYSPLHF. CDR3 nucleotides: TGTGCCAGCTGTTACTACATAAGGGCAGGGGAGTACTCACCCCTCCACTTT.